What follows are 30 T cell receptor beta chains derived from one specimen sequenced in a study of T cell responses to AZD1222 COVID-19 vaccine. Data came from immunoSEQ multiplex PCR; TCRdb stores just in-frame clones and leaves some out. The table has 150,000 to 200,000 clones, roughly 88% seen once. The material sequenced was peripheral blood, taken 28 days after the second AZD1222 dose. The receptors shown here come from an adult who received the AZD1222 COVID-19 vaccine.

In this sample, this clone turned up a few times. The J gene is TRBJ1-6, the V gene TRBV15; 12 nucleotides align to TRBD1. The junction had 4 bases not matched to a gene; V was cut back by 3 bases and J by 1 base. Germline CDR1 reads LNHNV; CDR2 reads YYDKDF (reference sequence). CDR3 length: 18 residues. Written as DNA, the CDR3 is TGTGCCACCAGCAGGGGGACAGGGGGCGCTTCCTATAATTCACCCCTCCACTTT. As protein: CATSRGTGGASYNSPLHF.

CDR3 protein: CAWSVYGNQPQHF. DNA for the CDR3: TGTGCCTGGAGTGTATATGGGAATCAGCCCCAGCATTTT. The rearrangement links TRBV30 to TRBJ1-5; no clear D gene. V was shortened by 0 bases and J by 4 bases, with 7 bases between the two germline ends. The CDR3 is made up of 13 amino acids. The germline V gene has CDR1 GTSNPN and CDR2 SVGIG (reference sequence).

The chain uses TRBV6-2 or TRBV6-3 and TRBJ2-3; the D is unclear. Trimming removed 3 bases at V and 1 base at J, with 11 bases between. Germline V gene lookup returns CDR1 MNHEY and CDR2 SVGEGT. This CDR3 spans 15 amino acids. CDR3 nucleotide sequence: TGTGCCAGCAGTTATGCGCTTTCTGGCACAGATACGCAGTATTTT. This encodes CASSYALSGTDTQYF.

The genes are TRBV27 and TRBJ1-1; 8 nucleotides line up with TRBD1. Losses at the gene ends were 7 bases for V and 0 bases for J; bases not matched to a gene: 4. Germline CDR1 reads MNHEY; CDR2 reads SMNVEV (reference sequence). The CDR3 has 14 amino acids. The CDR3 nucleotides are TGTGCCAGCACCTCGACAGGGGTGAACACTGAAGCTTTCTTT. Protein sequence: CASTSTGVNTEAFF.

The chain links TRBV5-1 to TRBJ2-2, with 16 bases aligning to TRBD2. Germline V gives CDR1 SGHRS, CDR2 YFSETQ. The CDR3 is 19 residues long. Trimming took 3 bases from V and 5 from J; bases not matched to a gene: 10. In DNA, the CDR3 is TGCGCCAGCAGCTCGACGGGACTAGCGGGGGGGCAGAGGACCGGGGAGCTGTTTTTT. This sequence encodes CASSSTGLAGGQRTGELFF.

Here the CDR3 reads CASSDPGEVRGNGNTIYF. In DNA form, the CDR3 reads TGTGCCAGCAGTGATCCAGGGGAAGTTCGGGGTAATGGAAACACCATATATTTT. V usage is TRBV6-1 and J usage is TRBJ1-3; maybe TRBD1 (6 bases). V lost 3 bases and J 3 bases, leaving 21 bases between the germline ends. Germline V CDR1 and CDR2: MNHNS, SASEGT. The CDR3 length is 18 residues.

The CDR3 bases are TGTGCCAGCTCACGGGACTCGCCGGGACAGGGATCGTACGAGCAGTACTTC. This codes for CASSRDSPGQGSYEQYF. The chain joins TRBV18 to TRBJ2-7; 9 bases align to TRBD1. The CDR3 totals 17 residues. The junction had 14 bases not matched to a gene; V was cut back by 4 bases and J by 4 bases. The germline gives CDR1 KGHSH, CDR2 LQKENI.

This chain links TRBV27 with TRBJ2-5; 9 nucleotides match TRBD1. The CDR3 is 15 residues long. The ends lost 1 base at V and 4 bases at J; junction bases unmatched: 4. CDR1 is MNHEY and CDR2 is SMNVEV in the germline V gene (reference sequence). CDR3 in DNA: TGTGCCAGCAGTTTATGGGCGACAGGGGGAGAGACCCAGTACTTC. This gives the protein CASSLWATGGETQYF.

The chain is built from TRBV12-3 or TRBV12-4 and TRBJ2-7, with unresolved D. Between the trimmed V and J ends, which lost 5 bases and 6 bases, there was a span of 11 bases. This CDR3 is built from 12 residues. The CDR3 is CASSPVALEQYF. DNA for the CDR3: TGTGCCAGCAGTCCCGTCGCCCTCGAGCAGTACTTC.

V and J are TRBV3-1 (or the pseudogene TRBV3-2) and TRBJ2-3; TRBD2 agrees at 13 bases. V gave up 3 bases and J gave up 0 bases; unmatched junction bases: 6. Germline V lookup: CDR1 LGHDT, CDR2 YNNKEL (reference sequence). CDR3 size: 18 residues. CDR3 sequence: CASSHDGLAGESTDTQYF. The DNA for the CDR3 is TGTGCCAGCAGCCACGACGGACTAGCGGGGGAAAGCACAGATACGCAGTATTTT.

This chain's CDR3 is CATSDPGTGGSSEQYF. As DNA, the CDR3 is TGTGCCACCAGTGACCCCGGGACAGGGGGCAGTTCAGAGCAGTACTTC. V gene TRBV24-1 combines with J gene TRBJ2-7, with TRBD1 identical over 12 bases. CDR1 and CDR2 (germline): KGHDR, SFDVKD. V was clipped by 4 bases and J by 7 bases; unmatched bases: 10. The CDR3 runs 16 residues.

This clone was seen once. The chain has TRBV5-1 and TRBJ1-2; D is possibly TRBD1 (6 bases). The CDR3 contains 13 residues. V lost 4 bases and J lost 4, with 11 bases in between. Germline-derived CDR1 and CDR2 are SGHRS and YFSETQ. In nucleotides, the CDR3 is TGCGCCAGCAGCGAAGGGGGTACCTATGGCTACACCTTC. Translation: CASSEGGTYGYTF.

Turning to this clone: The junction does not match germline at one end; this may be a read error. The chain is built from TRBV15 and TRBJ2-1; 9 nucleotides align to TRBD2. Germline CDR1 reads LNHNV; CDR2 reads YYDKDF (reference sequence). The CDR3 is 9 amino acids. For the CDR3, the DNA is TGTGCCACCGCCTGCGGGGGGGTCTTC. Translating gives CATACGGVF.

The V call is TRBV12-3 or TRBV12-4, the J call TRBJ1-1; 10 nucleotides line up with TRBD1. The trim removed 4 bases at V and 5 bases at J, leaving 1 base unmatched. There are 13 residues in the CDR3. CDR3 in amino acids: CASSWTGGTEAFF. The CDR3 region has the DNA TGTGCCAGCAGTTGGACAGGGGGAACTGAAGCTTTCTTT.

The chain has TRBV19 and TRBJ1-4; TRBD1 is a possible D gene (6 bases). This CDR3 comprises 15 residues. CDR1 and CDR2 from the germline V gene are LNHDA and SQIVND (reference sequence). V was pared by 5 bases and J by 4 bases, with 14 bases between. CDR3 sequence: CASSLQWTVNEKLFF. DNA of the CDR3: TGTGCCAGTAGTCTCCAGTGGACAGTTAATGAAAAACTGTTTTTT.

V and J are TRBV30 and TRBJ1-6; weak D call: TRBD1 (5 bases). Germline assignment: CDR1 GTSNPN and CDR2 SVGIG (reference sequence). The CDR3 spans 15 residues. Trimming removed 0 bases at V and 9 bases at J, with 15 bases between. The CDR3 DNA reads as TGTGCCTGGAGTGTAGGGGTCCTCTGGGGTTCACCCCTCCACTTT. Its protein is CAWSVGVLWGSPLHF.

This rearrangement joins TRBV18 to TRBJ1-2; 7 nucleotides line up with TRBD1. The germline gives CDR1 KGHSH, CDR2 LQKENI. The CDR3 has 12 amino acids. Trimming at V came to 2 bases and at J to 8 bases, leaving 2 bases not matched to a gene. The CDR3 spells CASSPDRAGYTF. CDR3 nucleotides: TGTGCCAGCTCACCAGACAGGGCCGGCTACACCTTC.

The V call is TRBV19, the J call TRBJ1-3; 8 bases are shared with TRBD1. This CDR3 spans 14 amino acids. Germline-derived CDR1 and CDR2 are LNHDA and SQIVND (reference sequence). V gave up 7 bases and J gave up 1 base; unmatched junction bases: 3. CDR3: CASTGQESGNTIYF. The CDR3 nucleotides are TGTGCCAGTACGGGACAGGAATCTGGAAACACCATATATTTT.

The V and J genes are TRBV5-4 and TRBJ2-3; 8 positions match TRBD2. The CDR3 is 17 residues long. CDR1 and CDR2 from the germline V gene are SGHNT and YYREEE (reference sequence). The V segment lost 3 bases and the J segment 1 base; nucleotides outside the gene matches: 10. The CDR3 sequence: CASSSPSGGRGTDTQYF. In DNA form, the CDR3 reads TGTGCCAGCAGCTCCCCATCGGGGGGGCGGGGCACAGATACGCAGTATTTT.

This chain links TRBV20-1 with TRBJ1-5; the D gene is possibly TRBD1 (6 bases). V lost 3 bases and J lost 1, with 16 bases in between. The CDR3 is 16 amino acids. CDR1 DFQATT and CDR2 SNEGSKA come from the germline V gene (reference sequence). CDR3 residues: CSASGGTRGSNQPQHF. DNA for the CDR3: TGCAGTGCTAGTGGGGGGACAAGAGGGAGCAATCAGCCCCAGCATTTT.

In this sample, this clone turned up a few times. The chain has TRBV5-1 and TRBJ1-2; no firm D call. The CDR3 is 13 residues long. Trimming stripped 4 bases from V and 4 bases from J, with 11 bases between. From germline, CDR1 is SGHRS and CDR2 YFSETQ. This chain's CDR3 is CASSTGLFYGYTF. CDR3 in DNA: TGCGCCAGCAGCACTGGACTGTTCTATGGCTACACCTTC.

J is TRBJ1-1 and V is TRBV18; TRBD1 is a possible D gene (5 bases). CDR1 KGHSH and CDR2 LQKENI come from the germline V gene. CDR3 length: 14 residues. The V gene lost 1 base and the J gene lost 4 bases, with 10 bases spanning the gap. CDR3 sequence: CASSPLGGGTEAFF. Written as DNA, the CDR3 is TGTGCCAGCTCACCACTCGGGGGTGGCACTGAAGCTTTCTTT.

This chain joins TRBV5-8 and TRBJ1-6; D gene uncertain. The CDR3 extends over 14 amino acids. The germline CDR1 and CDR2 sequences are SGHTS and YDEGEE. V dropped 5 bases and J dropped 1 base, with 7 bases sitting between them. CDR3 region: CASSKRSYNSPLHF. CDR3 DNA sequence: TGTGCCAGCAGTAAGAGGTCCTATAATTCACCCCTCCACTTT.

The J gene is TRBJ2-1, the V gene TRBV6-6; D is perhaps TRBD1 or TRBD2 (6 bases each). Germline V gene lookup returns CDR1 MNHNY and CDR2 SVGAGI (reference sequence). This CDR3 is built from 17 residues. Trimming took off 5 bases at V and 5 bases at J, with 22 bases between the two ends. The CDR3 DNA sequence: TGTGCCAGCAGTCTTACTCGGGGGTCAGGGGCCCACAATGAGCAGTTCTTC. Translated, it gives CASSLTRGSGAHNEQFF.

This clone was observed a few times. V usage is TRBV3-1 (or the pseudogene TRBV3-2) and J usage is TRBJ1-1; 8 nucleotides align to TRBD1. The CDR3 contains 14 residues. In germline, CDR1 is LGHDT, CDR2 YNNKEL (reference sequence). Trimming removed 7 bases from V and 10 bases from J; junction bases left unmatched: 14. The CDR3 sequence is CASTTTRTGTLAFF. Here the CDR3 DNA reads TGTGCCAGCACCACTACCCGGACAGGGACCTTAGCTTTCTTT.

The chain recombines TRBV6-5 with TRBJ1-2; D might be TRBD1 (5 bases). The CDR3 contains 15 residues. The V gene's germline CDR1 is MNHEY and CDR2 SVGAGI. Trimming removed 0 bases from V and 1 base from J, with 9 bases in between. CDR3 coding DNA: TGTGCCAGCAGTTACTCGCCTCAGGGTAACTATGGCTACACCTTC. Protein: CASSYSPQGNYGYTF.

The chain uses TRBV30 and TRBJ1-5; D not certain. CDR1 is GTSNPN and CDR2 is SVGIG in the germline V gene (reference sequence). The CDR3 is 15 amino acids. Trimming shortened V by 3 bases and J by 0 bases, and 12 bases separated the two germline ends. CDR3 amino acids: CAWSPGGNSNQPQHF. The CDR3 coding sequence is TGTGCCTGGAGCCCCGGCGGGAATAGCAATCAGCCCCAGCATTTT.

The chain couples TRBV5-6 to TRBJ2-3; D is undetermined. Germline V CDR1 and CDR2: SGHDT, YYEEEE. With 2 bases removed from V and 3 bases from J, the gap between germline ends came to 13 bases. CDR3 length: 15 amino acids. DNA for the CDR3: TGTGCCAGCAGCTTCGTCCAGACATCGACAGATACGCAGTATTTT. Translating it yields CASSFVQTSTDTQYF.

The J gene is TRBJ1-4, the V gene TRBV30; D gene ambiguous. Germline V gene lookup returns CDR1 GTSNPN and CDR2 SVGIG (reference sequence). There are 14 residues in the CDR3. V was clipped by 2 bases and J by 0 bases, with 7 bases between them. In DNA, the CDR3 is TGTGCCTGGAGTATCACTGCAACTAATGAAAAACTGTTTTTT. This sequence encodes CAWSITATNEKLFF.

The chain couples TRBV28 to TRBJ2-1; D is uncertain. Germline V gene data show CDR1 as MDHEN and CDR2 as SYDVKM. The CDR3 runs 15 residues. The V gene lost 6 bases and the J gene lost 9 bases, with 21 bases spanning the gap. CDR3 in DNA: TGTGCCAGCAGCCCCTTCGGTAGGGCGATAACTGAGCAGTTCTTC. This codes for CASSPFGRAITEQFF.